This TCR beta chain was retrieved from a study of blood T cell repertoires in COVID-19. CDR3 length equals 12 residues. V gave up 4 bases and J gave up 11 bases, with 14 bases separating them. Germline values: CDR1 SGHTA, CDR2 FQGNSA. Generated by immunoSEQ multiplex PCR, the TCRdb table keeps only in-frame clones and is missing some. The sample yields 150,000 to 200,000 clones, 87% seen once. The sequence came from a woman aged 70-85 years with COVID-19, enrolled during active disease. The V call is TRBV7-2, the J call TRBJ1-2, with a tentative D call TRBD1 (6 bases). The specimen sequenced was peripheral blood. The CDR3 sequence is CASSSSTGRYTF. The CDR3 coding sequence is TGTGCCAGCAGCTCCTCTACAGGGAGATACACCTTC.